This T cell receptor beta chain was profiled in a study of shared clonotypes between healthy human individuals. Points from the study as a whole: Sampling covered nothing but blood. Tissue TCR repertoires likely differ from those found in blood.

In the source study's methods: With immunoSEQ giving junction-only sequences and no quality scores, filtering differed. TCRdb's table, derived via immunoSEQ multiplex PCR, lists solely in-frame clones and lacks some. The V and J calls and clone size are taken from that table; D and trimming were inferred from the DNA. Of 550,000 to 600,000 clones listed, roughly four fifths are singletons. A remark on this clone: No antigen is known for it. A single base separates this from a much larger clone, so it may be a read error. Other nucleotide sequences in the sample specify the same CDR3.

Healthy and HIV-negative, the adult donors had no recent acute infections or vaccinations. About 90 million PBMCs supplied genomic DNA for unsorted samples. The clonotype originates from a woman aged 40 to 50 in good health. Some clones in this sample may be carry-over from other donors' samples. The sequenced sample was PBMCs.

As DNA, the CDR3 is TGCAGCGTTGCCCCAGGACAGGGAGTCGGCGAGCAGTACTTC. Translating it yields CSVAPGQGVGEQYF. This chain uses TRBV29-1 with TRBJ2-7, with 8 bases identical to TRBD1. From germline, CDR1 is SQVTM and CDR2 ANQGSEA. CDR3 length: 14 residues. Trimming took 4 bases from V and 6 from J; bases not matched to a gene: 11.